Detailed here is one TCR beta chain. Antigen unknown. This record belongs to a study of T cells in localized non-small cell lung cancer. Overall study results and limits: For the top 100 tumor clones, a median approximately 61 also appeared in adjacent lung. Clonality peaked in uninvolved adjacent lung rather than tumor.

Clones were sequenced by immunoSEQ multiplex PCR, and TCRdb holds only the in-frame ones, with some missing. In the table there are over 10,000 clones, 84% of which are singletons. V lost 9 bases to trimming and J lost 0 bases; unmatched junction nucleotides: 15. Germline V gene lookup returns CDR1 ENHRY and CDR2 SYGVKD. The CDR3 runs to 17 residues. The sample here was peripheral blood, taken before any cancer treatment. The TCR comes from a male donor older than 55 with stage I squamous cell lung carcinoma. This chain joins TRBV10-3 and TRBJ2-3, with 7 bases identical to TRBD2. CDR3 sequence: CAIEMGTTASSTDTQYF. CDR3 nucleotide sequence: TGTGCCATAGAAATGGGGACTACAGCCTCTAGCACAGATACGCAGTATTTT.